Listed below are T cell receptor beta chains from one sample, sequenced in a study of blood T cell repertoires in COVID-19. Sequencing used immunoSEQ multiplex PCR; TCRdb keeps in-frame clones, though not all of them. The table records under 200,000 clones, approximately 81% of them present only once. Sequencing was performed on PBMCs or T cells enriched from blood (not recorded which). The receptors originated from a man aged 55 to 70 who had recovered from COVID-19. Both conserved end residues are part of each CDR3. D genes are given only for firm matches. Size values are once, few and many counts, or a class for expanded clones, and some rows have none.

CASSKVAGDGTEAFF TGTGCCAGCAGCAAAGTAGCGGGGGACGGCACTGAAGCTTTCTTT . TRBV21-1 . TRBJ1-1
CASSTTSGNNNEQFF TGTGCCAGCAGCACCACTAGCGGGAACAACAATGAGCAGTTCTTC TRBD2 TRBV7-2 . TRBJ2-1
CAISVGTGGRTGELFF TGTGCCATCAGTGTAGGGACAGGGGGCCGCACCGGGGAGCTGTTTTTT TRBD1 TRBV10-3 . TRBJ2-2
CASSQYSSGLYEQYF TGTGCCAGCAGCCAGTACAGTTCTGGTCTCTACGAGCAGTACTTC . TRBV4-2 . TRBJ2-7
CASRGFGGSYEQYF TGTGCCAGCAGGGGTTTCGGGGGCTCCTACGAGCAGTACTTC . TRBV6-5 . TRBJ2-7
CASSLAKGASNTEAFF TGTGCCAGCAGCTTAGCTAAGGGGGCCTCGAACACTGAAGCTTTCTTT TRBD1 TRBV7-8 . TRBJ1-1
CASSTDFDTQYF TGTGCCAGCAGCACTGACTTTGATACGCAGTATTTT . TRBV5-4 . TRBJ2-3
CASSLLQEGSGYTF TGCGCCAGCAGCTTGTTACAGGAGGGGAGCGGCTACACCTTC . TRBV5-1 . TRBJ1-2
CASSQTGTGERETQYF TGTGCCAGCAGCCAAACAGGGACAGGGGAGCGGGAGACCCAGTACTTC TRBD1 TRBV3-1/TRBV3-2 . TRBJ2-5
CASSSHRIRTDTQYF TGTGCCAGCAGCTCCCACAGGATCCGCACAGATACGCAGTATTTT . TRBV11-2 . TRBJ2-3
CASSPGTGNYGYTF TGTGCCAGCAGTCCGGGGACAGGCAACTATGGCTACACCTTC TRBD1 TRBV28 . TRBJ1-2
CASSLDSGRAYNEQFF TGTGCCAGCAGCTTGGATAGCGGGAGGGCCTACAATGAGCAGTTCTTC TRBD2 TRBV5-6 . TRBJ2-1
CASSELGLEVTEAFF TGTGCCAGCAGTGAATTGGGCTTGGAGGTCACTGAAGCTTTCTTT . TRBV2 . TRBJ1-1
CASSFPGVGSYEQYF TGTGCCAGCAGCTTTCCCGGGGTGGGCTCCTACGAGCAGTACTTC . TRBV5-8 . TRBJ2-7
CASTTGPLDEQYF TGTGCCAGCACCACGGGTCCTCTGGACGAGCAGTACTTC . TRBV6-6 . TRBJ2-7
CASSHVYSPLHF TGTGCCAGCAGCCATGTATATTCACCCCTCCACTTT . TRBV3-1/TRBV3-2 . TRBJ1-6
CAIRRTGGRNEQFF TGTGCCATCAGGAGGACAGGGGGTAGGAATGAGCAGTTCTTC TRBD1 TRBV10-3 . TRBJ2-1
CASSIYRTSDEQYF TGTGCCAGCAGCATTTACAGAACCTCCGACGAGCAGTACTTC . TRBV14 . TRBJ2-7
CATGTSGIYNEQFF TGTGCCACCGGGACTAGCGGGATCTACAATGAGCAGTTCTTC TRBD2 TRBV24-1 . TRBJ2-1
CATSASAYNEQFF TGTGCCACCAGTGCTAGCGCGTACAATGAGCAGTTCTTC . TRBV24-1 few TRBJ2-1
CASSQGLAGTYEQYF TGCGCCAGCAGCCAAGGGCTCGCGGGAACCTACGAGCAGTACTTC . TRBV4-1 few TRBJ2-7
CASSAQGPGANSPLHF TGTGCCAGCAGCGCCCAGGGGCCAGGCGCTAATTCACCCCTCCACTTT . TRBV7-3 once TRBJ1-6
CASSSTGTGGFGNEKLFF TGTGCCAGCAGTTCCACCGGGACAGGGGGCTTCGGTAATGAAAAACTGTTTTTT TRBD1 TRBV28 . TRBJ1-4
CASSLADFRRHSGNTIYF TGCGCCAGCAGCTTGGCCGATTTTAGGCGGCACTCTGGAAACACCATATATTTT . TRBV5-1 . TRBJ1-3
CASSPGQGSQPQHF TGTGCCAGCTCACCCGGACAGGGGAGCCAGCCCCAGCATTTT TRBD1 TRBV18 . TRBJ1-5
CASSFLAEPTDTQYF TGTGCCAGCAGTTTCTTAGCGGAGCCCACAGATACGCAGTATTTT . TRBV28 . TRBJ2-3
CSVEDGGTDTQYF TGCAGCGTTGAAGATGGGGGGACAGATACGCAGTATTTT . TRBV29-1 . TRBJ2-3
CASSLDRVRGYTF TGTGCCAGCAGCTTGGACAGGGTGAGAGGCTACACCTTC TRBD1 TRBV7-2 . TRBJ1-2
CASSSTLQGAAADEQFF TGTGCCAGCAGCTCAACCCTCCAGGGGGCGGCTGCGGATGAGCAGTTCTTC TRBD1 TRBV11-2 once TRBJ2-1
CASSPGRETQYF TGTGCCAGCAGCCCAGGGAGGGAGACCCAGTACTTC . TRBV5-4 . TRBJ2-5
CASSRTGKQETQYF TGTGCCAGCAGTCGGACAGGGAAACAAGAGACCCAGTACTTC TRBD1 TRBV28 . TRBJ2-5
CASSPVGTGGEQYF TGTGCCAGCAGTCCTGTCGGGACAGGGGGCGAGCAGTACTTC TRBD1 TRBV6-5 . TRBJ2-7
CASSFRAGGSTNEKLFF TGTGCCAGCAGCTTTAGGGCAGGGGGCTCAACTAATGAAAAACTGTTTTTT TRBD1 TRBV7-9 . TRBJ1-4
CATSDSLTGRPGYTF TGTGCCACCAGTGATTCCTTGACAGGGAGGCCTGGCTACACCTTC TRBD1 TRBV24-1 . TRBJ1-2
CASSFQNSGANVLTF TGTGCCAGCAGTTTCCAGAACTCTGGGGCCAACGTCCTGACTTTC . TRBV28 . TRBJ2-6
CATSTSDEGTDTQYF TGTGCCACCTCGACTAGCGATGAAGGCACAGATACGCAGTATTTT TRBD2 TRBV10-3 . TRBJ2-3
CAWSNRQGRVVSPLHF TGTGCCTGGAGCAATCGACAGGGACGGGTGGTTTCACCCCTCCACTTT TRBD1 TRBV30 . TRBJ1-6
CASSVGFGGILLDHTQETQYF TGTGCCAGCAGCGTCGGTTTTGGGGGGATTTTACTGGACCACACCCAAGAGACCCAGTACTTC . TRBV9 . TRBJ2-5
CASTDRAGNTIYF TGTGCCAGCACGGACAGGGCTGGAAACACCATATATTTT TRBD1 TRBV2 . TRBJ1-3
CASSRTGGSYEQYF TGCGCCAGCAGCCGTACAGGGGGCAGCTACGAGCAGTACTTC TRBD1 TRBV5-1 . TRBJ2-7
CAWSTDRGHGYTF TGTGCCTGGAGTACGGACAGGGGGCATGGCTACACCTTC TRBD1 TRBV30 . TRBJ1-2
CASRGQGPEAFF TGTGCCAGCAGGGGACAGGGCCCTGAAGCTTTCTTT TRBD1 TRBV12-3/TRBV12-4 . TRBJ1-1
CASSPQGLYYGYTF TGTGCCAGCAGTCCCCAGGGACTGTACTATGGCTACACCTTC . TRBV27 . TRBJ1-2
CASIRASGVRDTQYF TGTGCCAGCATCCGGGCTAGCGGGGTGCGAGATACGCAGTATTTT TRBD2 TRBV7-9 . TRBJ2-3
CASSLVGGMDEQYF TGTGCCAGCAGCTTAGTCGGAGGGATGGACGAGCAGTACTTC . TRBV11-2 . TRBJ2-7
CASPPLAGGNSYNEQFF TGTGCCAGCCCGCCACTAGCGGGGGGGAATTCCTACAATGAGCAGTTCTTC TRBD2 TRBV28 . TRBJ2-1
CASSIGRASLF TGTGCCAGTAGTATCGGCAGGGCATCCCTCTTC . TRBV19 . TRBJ2-7
CASSLRTTSSYEQYF TGTGCCAGCAGCTTAAGGACTACCAGCTCCTACGAGCAGTACTTC . TRBV11-2 once TRBJ2-7
CASQITGGDNYGYTF TGTGCCAGCCAGATAACAGGGGGGGATAACTATGGCTACACCTTC TRBD1 TRBV5-4 . TRBJ1-2
CASSLRGAGGRNEQFF TGTGCCAGCAGTTTGAGGGGAGCGGGAGGGAGGAATGAGCAGTTCTTC TRBD2 TRBV6-5 . TRBJ2-1